This T cell receptor beta chain appears in the sequencing data of a study of T-cell reconstitution after alpha-beta-depleted transplantation in children. General study findings and limits: After transplant, at about two months, alpha-beta T cells were reportedly derived from several hundred expanded graft clones.

The authors prepared the TCRbeta library with unique molecular identifiers. One entry per CDR3 protein results from TCRdb running MiXCR on the PCR reads. The table has 800,000 to 1,000,000 distinct CDR3 sequences, about 29% seen once. The ends lost 2 bases at V and 5 bases at J; junction bases unmatched: 1. The CDR3 covers 13 residues. The table lists this clonotype with many counts. Its target is unknown. The input for sequencing was PBMCs, mostly from graft donor cells, taken 360 days after TCRalphabeta/CD19-depleted stem cell transplant. V is TRBV12-3 or TRBV12-4 and J is TRBJ2-5; TRBD1 aligns across 8 bases. The sequence derives from a boy younger than two who had a stem cell transplant for SCID, so the T cells may come from the graft donor. For the CDR3, the DNA is TGTGCCAGCAGTTTACAGGGGGCGGAGACCCAGTACTTC. This sequence encodes CASSLQGAETQYF.